Presented here are 22 T cell receptor beta chains from one specimen sequenced in a study of blood T cell repertoires in COVID-19 (dated by TCRdb to between 2020 and 2021). Library method: the immunoSEQ multiplex PCR assay. TCRdb holds this immuneACCESS table with in-frame rearrangements only. Some clones are missing; in checked studies, unresolved V genes explain under half, and the rest has no known cause. Within this sample are 120,000 or so clones, with roughly 80% of them counted one time only. Jointly, the top ten make up 7.9% of the sample. Material for sequencing was peripheral blood. These receptors were obtained from a human donor in a cohort sampled during active COVID-19.

The V call is TRBV9, the J call TRBJ1-1; weak D call: TRBD1 (6 bases). This CDR3 has 14 residues. Germline V lookup: CDR1 SGDLS, CDR2 YYNGEE. V lost 0 bases to trimming and J lost 6 bases, with 12 bases between them. CDR3 bases: TGTGCCAGCAGCGTAGAGGTCAGGGGCGCTGAAGCTTTCTTT. It codes for CASSVEVRGAEAFF. Full variable domain (missing parts from reference TRBV9 and TRBJ1-1): DSGVTQTPKHLITATGQRVTLRCSPRSGDLSVYWYQQSLDQGLQFLIQYYNGEERAKGNILERFSAQQFPDLHSELNLSSLELGDSALYFCASSVEVRGAEAFFGQGTRLTVV.

V usage is TRBV2 and J usage is TRBJ2-7, with unresolved D. There are 14 residues in the CDR3. V lost 1 base to trimming and J lost 3 bases, with 10 bases between them. CDR1 and CDR2 (germline): SNHLY, FYNNEI. Here the CDR3 DNA reads TGTGCCAGCAGTGAAGGCCAAGCCTTCTACGAGCAGTACTTC. This translates into CASSEGQAFYEQYF.

The chain combines TRBV6-5 with TRBJ1-2, with a possible D match to TRBD1 (5 bases). V lost 0 bases to trimming and J lost 5 bases, with 10 bases between them. The CDR3 length is 14 residues. Germline V lookup: CDR1 MNHEY, CDR2 SVGAGI. This CDR3 reads CASSYSGAGYGYTF. The DNA for the CDR3 is TGTGCCAGCAGTTACTCTGGGGCAGGTTATGGCTACACCTTC.

This clone was counted a single time. The rearrangement links TRBV6-1 to TRBJ1-2; D perhaps matches TRBD1 (6 bases). V was shortened by 1 base and J by 3 bases, with 9 bases between the two germline ends. The CDR3 has 14 amino acids. Germline-derived CDR1 and CDR2 are MNHNS and SASEGT. This CDR3 is CASSEGTAYYGYTF. The CDR3 nucleotides read TGTGCCAGCAGTGAAGGGACAGCTTACTATGGCTACACCTTC.

Worth noting for this clone: At one end, the junction sequence differs from germline, possibly due to a read error. This chain uses TRBV7-7 with TRBJ1-2, with 12 nucleotides matching TRBD1. The CDR3 has 18 amino acids. Germline-derived CDR1 and CDR2 are SSHAT and FNYEAQ (reference sequence). CDR3 protein: CASSAFEGQGAFRYGYTF. CDR3 sequence (DNA): TGTGCTAGCAGCGCCTTTGAGGGACAGGGGGCTTTTCGCTATGGCTACACCTTC.

This clone turned up a few times. The gene calls are TRBV5-6 and TRBJ2-7; TRBD2 matches 9 bases. Germline lookup yields CDR1 SGHDT and CDR2 YYEEEE. The CDR3 sequence is 15 residues long. The J segment lost 2 bases and the V segment lost 0 bases, leaving 3 bases of the junction unmatched. CDR3 protein: CASSLGPSGAYEQYF. The CDR3 DNA reads TGTGCCAGCAGCTTGGGTCCTAGCGGGGCCTACGAGCAGTACTTC.

This chain uses TRBV5-1 with TRBJ2-7; 10 bases align to TRBD1. Germline V lookup: CDR1 SGHRS, CDR2 YFSETQ. V was pared by 4 bases and J by 3 bases, with 13 bases of the junction left unmatched. The CDR3 loop spans 17 amino acids. The CDR3 region has the DNA TGCGCCAGCAGCGGACGGGACAGGGGAGGCCGATACTACGAGCAGTACTTC. Its translation is CASSGRDRGGRYYEQYF.

The rearrangement links TRBV6-1 to TRBJ2-7; 12 bases line up with TRBD1. The germline CDR1 and CDR2 sequences are MNHNS and SASEGT. With V trimmed by 3 bases and J by 2 bases, 5 bases remained unmatched. The CDR3 extends over 16 amino acids. CDR3 DNA: TGTGCCAGCAGTGATGCCGGGACAGGGGGCACCTACGAGCAGTACTTC. Translated: CASSDAGTGGTYEQYF.

The chain has TRBV11-2 and TRBJ2-7, with 10 bases that match TRBD2. V was clipped by 1 base and J by 3 bases; unmatched bases: 6. In germline, CDR1 is SGHAT, CDR2 FQNNGV. CDR3 size: 16 residues. CDR3 sequence reads: CASSLGPGTSVYEQYF. The CDR3 DNA reads TGTGCCAGCAGCTTAGGCCCCGGGACTAGCGTCTACGAGCAGTACTTC.

The rearrangement links TRBV7-2 to TRBJ2-3, with 8 bases aligning to TRBD2. Germline CDR1 reads SGHTA; CDR2 reads FQGNSA. Trimming at V came to 7 bases and at J to 4 bases, leaving 10 bases not matched to a gene. CDR3 length: 15 residues. The CDR3: CASTPRVAGPDTQYF. DNA of the CDR3: TGTGCCAGCACCCCCCGGGTAGCGGGACCAGATACGCAGTATTTT.

This chain links TRBV6-4 with TRBJ2-7; a possible D gene is TRBD2 (5 bases). The ends were cut back, 6 bases at V and 3 bases at J, with 18 bases in the middle. CDR1 and CDR2 (germline): MRHNA, SNTAGT. This CDR3 spans 15 amino acids. CDR3 amino acids: CASRSGSYGDYEQYF. The CDR3 DNA reads as TGTGCCAGCAGATCGGGGAGTTATGGGGACTACGAGCAGTACTTC.

The V gene is TRBV28, the J gene TRBJ1-2, with D perhaps TRBD1 (5 bases). The CDR3 is 15 residues long. V was trimmed by 4 bases and J by 4 bases, leaving 16 bases between them. In germline, CDR1 is MDHEN, CDR2 SYDVKM. For the CDR3, the DNA is TGTGCCAGCAGTTGGGCTCCGGGACTCCTCTATGGCTACACCTTC. As protein: CASSWAPGLLYGYTF.

J is TRBJ1-6 and V is TRBV18; TRBD1 agrees at 8 bases. This CDR3 is 18 amino acids long. Germline values: CDR1 KGHSH, CDR2 LQKENI. V lost 3 bases to trimming and J lost 7 bases; unmatched junction nucleotides: 14. CDR3 coding DNA: TGTGCCAGCTCACCGGGGGACAGGACGGAGTTCCTCAATTCACCCCTCCACTTT. It translates to CASSPGDRTEFLNSPLHF. The entire variable domain, with the rest obtained from reference TRBV18 and TRBJ1-6, is as follows: NAGVMQNPRHLVRRRGQEARLRCSPMKGHSHVYWYRQLPEEGLKFMVYLQKENIIDESGMPKERFSAEFPKEGPSILRIQQVVRGDSAAYFCASSPGDRTEFLNSPLHFGNGTRLTVT.

The chain joins TRBV30 to TRBJ2-7, with D maybe TRBD1 (6 bases). The CDR3 runs to 14 residues. The germline CDR1 and CDR2 sequences are GTSNPN and SVGIG (reference sequence). Trimming left V 0 bases short and J 3 bases short, with 12 bases between. The CDR3 protein is CAWSVKGVLYEQYF. The CDR3, as DNA: TGTGCCTGGAGTGTGAAGGGGGTGCTCTACGAGCAGTACTTC.

The V gene is TRBV27, the J gene TRBJ1-4; no reliable D call. The CDR3 runs 17 residues. The V gene's germline CDR1 is MNHEY and CDR2 SMNVEV (reference sequence). With 2 bases removed from V and 8 bases from J, the gap between germline ends came to 21 bases. DNA of the CDR3: TGTGCCAGCAGTTTAGCTGCCGCGAGGTTTTCGCCCGAAAAACTGTTTTTT. It codes for CASSLAAARFSPEKLFF.

V and J are TRBV7-8 and TRBJ1-2, with 7 bases fitting TRBD1. V trimming: 5 bases; J trimming: 3 bases; junction bases outside the gene matches: 12. This CDR3 region has 16 residues. Germline-derived CDR1 and CDR2 are SGHVS and FQNEAQ. The CDR3 here is CASSPMTGMADYGYTF. The CDR3 DNA sequence: TGTGCCAGCAGCCCAATGACAGGGATGGCTGACTATGGCTACACCTTC.

In this sample, this clone turned up many times. The chain couples TRBV5-1 to TRBJ2-7; 11 bases match TRBD1. Per the germline V gene, CDR1 is SGHRS and CDR2 is YFSETQ. This CDR3 has 14 residues. Unmatched junction bases numbered 3, after V lost 4 bases and J lost 3 bases. The CDR3: CASSRTGGNYEQYF. In DNA form, the CDR3 reads TGCGCCAGCAGCCGGACAGGGGGCAACTACGAGCAGTACTTC.

V gene TRBV6-5 combines with J gene TRBJ1-6; TRBD1 matches 9 bases. With V trimmed by 6 bases and J by 7 bases, 1 base remained unmatched. This CDR3 has 13 residues. Germline values: CDR1 MNHEY, CDR2 SVGAGI. The CDR3 region is CASRGTGNSPLHF. DNA of the CDR3: TGTGCCAGCAGGGGGACAGGGAATTCACCCCTCCACTTT.

In DNA, the CDR3 is TGTGCCAGCAGCTCTCCGGGACAGGGCTACGAGCAGTACTTC. Translated, it gives CASSSPGQGYEQYF. This chain connects TRBV11-2 to TRBJ2-7; 9 bases agree with TRBD1. The CDR3 is made up of 14 amino acids. Germline V gene sequence: CDR1 SGHAT, CDR2 FQNNGV. Trimming cost V 4 bases and J 3 bases; bases outside gene matches: 4.

In DNA form, the CDR3 reads TGTGCCAGTACACAGGGGGTGGGGACTGAAGCTTTCTTT. This translates into CASTQGVGTEAFF. The V call is TRBV25-1, the J call TRBJ1-1, with 8 nucleotides matching TRBD1. Germline CDR1 reads MGHDK; CDR2 reads SYGVNS. This CDR3 is 13 amino acids long. The J segment lost 5 bases and the V segment lost 9 bases, leaving 8 bases of the junction unmatched.

The chain carries TRBV5-1 and TRBJ2-7; D is unresolved. V lost 6 bases and J lost 0, with 10 bases in between. The CDR3 is 13 residues long. CDR1 is SGHRS and CDR2 is YFSETQ in the germline V gene. The CDR3: CASTGDFSYEQYF. DNA of the CDR3: TGCGCCAGCACCGGTGACTTCTCCTACGAGCAGTACTTC.

V usage is TRBV29-1 and J usage is TRBJ1-1; tentative D call: TRBD1 (5 bases). Germline V lookup: CDR1 SQVTM, CDR2 ANQGSEA. Trimming removed 5 bases at V and 6 bases at J, with 19 bases between. This CDR3 contains 14 residues. The CDR3 DNA sequence: TGCAGCGTTTCGGAGACAAGGGGATATTCTGAAGCTTTCTTT. Its translation: CSVSETRGYSEAFF.